This T cell receptor beta chain was recovered during a study of PD-L1 blockade in urothelial cancer (dated by TCRdb to 2017 to 2019). Looking at the study overall: Every patient began therapy in the mid-2010s and was given atezolizumab 1,200 mg intravenously every 3 weeks. Blood samples were analyzed at two time points: 3 weeks after treatment start (second dose) and 6 weeks after treatment start. About 10 patients achieved durable clinical benefit and 15 to 20 did not. About nine tenths of the roughly 29 patients were identified as males with urothelial cancer of bladder origin, and a prior smoking history was reported by 18 of 29 patients. Somatic, immune and clinical correlates of response to PD-L1 blockade with atezolizumab in urothelial cancer were the focus of an exploratory multi-omic analysis. An ECOG performance status of 0 or 1 was recorded for the patients, and 0 to 3 prior chemotherapy regimens had been received by the patients. Durable clinical benefit was defined as a progression-free survival longer than 6 months, and TCR features were additionally tested against progression-free survival and overall survival. Blood samples gave a median of around 140,000 T cells and approximately 80,000 unique TCRs, with a median clonality of roughly 0.081. Pretreatment blood TCR-seq was available for about 27 patients, at least one posttreatment blood collection was obtained for around 25 patients, and tumor TCR-seq was available for around 25 patients. Pretreatment tumor samples, along with matched peripheral blood collected serially before and after atezolizumab treatment, underwent TCR sequencing. In the same patients, whole exome sequencing and RNA sequencing of pretreatment tumors were performed in addition to TCR sequencing. Results the study describes overall, beyond this receptor: Patients with durable benefit showed greater expansion of tumor-associated TCR clones in peripheral blood 3 weeks after starting treatment (n ≈ 23, p = 0.022). Because the sample size was small (n of about 30) and many of the analyses were exploratory, the results are meant to be hypothesis-generating. A pretreatment peripheral blood TCR clonality below the median was linked to improved progression-free and overall survival.

Each PCR received spiked-in synthetic TCR analog templates so that absolute template abundance could be estimated from read counts. The immunoSEQ assay used bias-controlled V and J gene primers to amplify TCRbeta CDR3 regions from genomic DNA. Rearranged TCRbeta segments were sequenced at approximately 20X coverage. Processing in the source paper ran as follows. Sequencing errors were corrected by clustering, and CDR3s were annotated against IMGT so that V, D and J genes could be assigned. Downstream analyses used only productive TCRbeta rearrangements, leaving out any out-of-frame or stop-codon sequences. To compute clonality, Shannon entropy was normalized by the log of the number of unique productive sequences and then subtracted from one. Fisher's exact test with Benjamini-Hochberg correction, at a threshold of adjusted p below 0.01, was used to find clones that differed between time points or between blood and tumor. TCRdb holds this immuneACCESS table with in-frame rearrangements only. Some clones are missing; in checked studies, unresolved V genes explain under half, and the rest has no known cause. The DNA was the basis for D and trimming; V, J and clone size are from that table. Here the sample has 45,000 to 70,000 clones; approximately 83% occur a single time. 15% to 18% of the sample belongs to the ten largest clones.

According to the study, the label for this sample's time point signals: pretreatment peripheral blood. The cohort included some 30 patients with locally advanced or metastatic urothelial carcinoma who were treated at Memorial Sloan Kettering on a trial protocol. Peripheral blood mononuclear cells were collected from each patient pretreatment and during treatment, giving between 1 and 8 total time points per patient. The Qiagen DNeasy Blood extraction kit was used to purify genomic DNA from total PBMCs and from tumor samples. PBMCs were collected pretreatment and during treatment and were isolated and stored as previously described. As for this clone: This clone's antigen is unknown. The sample holds no much larger clone one base away, and base qualities are not on file.

Ends trimmed: V by 0 bases, J by 4 bases; bases unmatched to a gene: 5. CDR1 and CDR2, looked up from the germline V gene, are LGHNA and YNFKEQ. The CDR3 covers 16 residues, taking in both the cysteine and the phenylalanine. Only the CDR3 portion is preserved as DNA: 48 bases, with reading frame beginning at the first base. This TCR came from a man between 65 and 85 years old with urothelial cancer. The chain couples TRBV4-2 to TRBJ2-3; 9 bases in the middle match TRBD2. This material consisted of PBMCs, taken around atezolizumab (anti-PD-L1) treatment. The sequence in DNA is TGTGCCAGCAGCCAAGATTGGGCGGGAGGGTCAGATACGCAGTATTTT. This sequence encodes CASSQDWAGGSDTQYF.